The 23 T cell receptor beta chains presented below share a single source sample, sequenced in a study of T cell responses to AZD1222 COVID-19 vaccine. Measured with immunoSEQ multiplex PCR; TCRdb has only the in-frame clones, and not every one. Of more than 75,000 clones listed, roughly nine tenths were seen once; the top ten hold 7.5%. This sample comprised peripheral blood, obtained on day 0 of AZD1222 vaccination. The receptors were gathered from an adult in good health.

The chain recombines TRBV6-1 with TRBJ1-2, with 8 bases that match TRBD1. CDR3 length: 16 residues. With 2 bases clipped from V and 4 bases from J, the junction kept 9 bases outside the gene matches. The germline V gene has CDR1 MNHNS and CDR2 SASEGT. The CDR3 nucleotides are TGTGCCAGCAGTGAACAAACTCAGGGGGCATCCTATGGCTACACCTTC. It translates to CASSEQTQGASYGYTF.

The J gene is TRBJ2-2, the V gene TRBV7-3; D may match TRBD1 or TRBD2 (5 bases each). With 2 bases removed from V and 6 bases from J, the gap between germline ends came to 7 bases. Germline values: CDR1 SGHTA, CDR2 FQGTGA. This CDR3 has 13 residues. The CDR3 spells CASSLGDPGELFF. The CDR3 region has the DNA TGTGCCAGCAGCTTAGGGGACCCCGGGGAGCTGTTTTTT.

The V gene is TRBV28, the J gene TRBJ1-3; TRBD1 might be the D (5 bases). Deletions cut 2 bases from V and 4 bases from J, with 9 bases between. This CDR3 is built from 14 residues. Germline CDR1 MDHEN, CDR2 SYDVKM. The CDR3 spells CASSLPGPGNTIYF. The DNA for the CDR3 is TGTGCCAGCAGTTTACCAGGGCCCGGAAACACCATATATTTT.

The J gene is TRBJ2-3, the V gene TRBV6-2 or TRBV6-3, with TRBD2 matching 10 bases. This CDR3 spans 15 amino acids. The germline CDR1 and CDR2 sequences are MNHEY and SVGEGT. After removal of 4 bases from V and 4 bases from J, the junction contained 5 bases not matched to a gene. CDR3 protein: CASSLTSGEADTQYF. The CDR3 region has the DNA TGTGCCAGCAGTTTAACTAGCGGGGAGGCAGATACGCAGTATTTT.

This chain joins TRBV4-1 and TRBJ1-6, with D tentatively TRBD1 (5 bases). CDR3 length: 19 amino acids. Germline CDR1 reads MGHRA; CDR2 reads YSYEKL. Between the trimmed V and J ends, which lost 9 bases and 1 base, there was a span of 25 bases. CDR3 DNA sequence: TGCGCCAGTCACGGACCGGTTACCTTGGGGGGGTCCTATAATTCACCCCTCCACTTT. This gives the protein CASHGPVTLGGSYNSPLHF.

V gene TRBV2 combines with J gene TRBJ1-5; D remains ambiguous. V lost 6 bases to trimming and J lost 0 bases, with 12 bases between them. The CDR3 runs 15 residues. Germline CDR1 SNHLY, CDR2 FYNNEI. CDR3 loop: CASRPALYSNQPQHF. The CDR3 DNA reads as TGTGCCAGCAGGCCCGCACTCTATAGCAATCAGCCCCAGCATTTT.

In this sample, this clone turned up once. The chain carries TRBV24-1 and TRBJ1-2; 8 positions match TRBD1. Germline CDR1 reads KGHDR; CDR2 reads SFDVKD. The ends lost 5 bases at V and 5 bases at J; junction bases unmatched: 9. The CDR3 loop spans 15 amino acids. The CDR3 region has the DNA TGTGCCACCAGTGCCGGGACAGGACCGACGTATGGCTACACCTTC. Protein product: CATSAGTGPTYGYTF.

The chain combines TRBV27 with TRBJ1-1; perhaps TRBD1 as D (6 bases). The CDR3 is 19 residues long. CDR1 MNHEY and CDR2 SMNVEV come from the germline V gene (reference sequence). Trimming pared 5 bases from V and 0 bases from J, leaving 25 bases between. The CDR3 DNA sequence: TGTGCCAGCAGTAGCTCGGGGCGCAGGGGTCCCGGGGTGAACACTGAAGCTTTCTTT. Residues: CASSSSGRRGPGVNTEAFF.

The rearrangement uses TRBV30 and TRBJ1-4; TRBD1 matches 9 bases. Germline CDR1 is GTSNPN and CDR2 is SVGIG (reference sequence). The CDR3 covers 15 residues. Trimming took 4 bases from V and 3 from J; bases not matched to a gene: 6. CDR3 sequence reads: CAWTGQGLPNEKLFF. The CDR3 DNA reads TGTGCCTGGACGGGACAGGGTTTGCCTAATGAAAAACTGTTTTTT.

This clone was detected once. This sequence joins TRBV7-8 and TRBJ1-4, with D possibly TRBD1 on 6 matching bases. Trimming shortened V by 0 bases and J by 0 bases, and 17 bases separated the two germline ends. The CDR3 is 19 amino acids. CDR1 is SGHVS and CDR2 is FQNEAQ in the germline V gene. The CDR3 region has the DNA TGTGCCAGCAGCTTAGCGGCTCAACAGGGAGCTTCAACTAATGAAAAACTGTTTTTT. It specifies CASSLAAQQGASTNEKLFF.

This sequence joins TRBV15 and TRBJ2-2, with D hard to call. The CDR3 runs 15 residues. Trimming cost V 2 bases and J 1 base, with 8 bases left between them. The germline gives CDR1 LNHNV, CDR2 YYDKDF (reference sequence). The DNA of the CDR3 is TGTGCCACCAGCAGACGTCACGGGAACACCGGGGAGCTGTTTTTT. It specifies CATSRRHGNTGELFF.

The chain combines TRBV6-4 with TRBJ2-3; D not resolved. Per the germline V gene, CDR1 is MRHNA and CDR2 is SNTAGT. Trimming took off 2 bases at V and 4 bases at J, with 7 bases between the two ends. The CDR3 totals 13 residues. This CDR3 reads CASSDQKADTQYF. As DNA, the CDR3 is TGTGCCAGCAGTGACCAGAAGGCAGATACGCAGTATTTT.

This chain connects TRBV5-1 to TRBJ2-7; the D gene is possibly TRBD2 (9 bases). Germline V gives CDR1 SGHRS, CDR2 YFSETQ. This CDR3 is 21 amino acids long. The V and J ends lost 4 bases and 9 bases respectively, with 41 bases between them. The CDR3 nucleotides read TGCGCCAGCAGCGCCGAGATCCGGGACAGGACTTTGGCGGGAGGGCAAAGGGGGCAGTACTTC. Its translation is CASSAEIRDRTLAGGQRGQYF. Drawing the rest from reference TRBV5-1 and TRBJ2-7, the complete variable domain is KAGVTQTPRYLIKTRGQQVTLSCSPISGHRSVSWYQQTPGQGLQFLFEYFSETQRNKGNFPGRFSGRQFSNSRSEMNVSTLELGDSALYLCASSAEIRDRTLAGGQRGQYFGPGTRLTVT.

The CDR3 coding sequence is TGTGCCAGCAGTTACTCGATGCTCGGGACAGAGTATGGCTACACCTTC. Protein sequence: CASSYSMLGTEYGYTF. This chain connects TRBV6-2 or TRBV6-3 to TRBJ1-2; the match to TRBD1 covers 7 bases. V trimming: 0 bases; J trimming: 5 bases; junction bases outside the gene matches: 9. The CDR3 has 16 residues. CDR1 is MNHEY and CDR2 is SVGEGT in the germline V gene.

Here the CDR3 DNA reads TGTGCCAGCAGCGACCGACAGGGGGTGGAGAACTATGGCTACACCTTC. It specifies CASSDRQGVENYGYTF. J is TRBJ1-2 and V is TRBV9; 9 nucleotides line up with TRBD1. The CDR3 loop spans 16 amino acids. The germline V gene encodes CDR1 SGDLS and CDR2 YYNGEE. After removal of 3 bases from V and 2 bases from J, the junction contained 8 bases not matched to a gene.

The genes are TRBV5-1 and TRBJ2-3; D may be TRBD1 (5 bases). Germline lookup yields CDR1 SGHRS and CDR2 YFSETQ. This CDR3 comprises 15 residues. The germline V and J ends were trimmed by 3 bases and 3 bases, with 14 bases remaining between them. CDR3 sequence reads: CASSSTVKGTDTQYF. DNA for the CDR3: TGCGCCAGCAGCTCGACAGTGAAGGGGACAGATACGCAGTATTTT.

The chain carries TRBV11-2 and TRBJ2-1; D call uncertain. Germline CDR1 and CDR2: SGHAT and FQNNGV. V was shortened by 5 bases and J by 6 bases, with 14 bases between the two germline ends. CDR3 size: 14 residues. The CDR3 nucleotides read TGTGCCAGCAGCCCGTACGGTGAAGGCAATGAGCAGTTCTTC. Its translation: CASSPYGEGNEQFF. The entire variable domain, with the rest obtained from reference TRBV11-2 and TRBJ2-1, is as follows: EAGVAQSPRYKIIEKRQSVAFWCNPISGHATLYWYQQILGQGPKLLIQFQNNGVVDDSQLPKDRFSAERLKGVDSTLKIQPAKLEDSAVYLCASSPYGEGNEQFFGPGTRLTVL.

J is TRBJ1-5 and V is TRBV7-2; the match to TRBD1 covers 9 bases. The CDR3 sequence is 15 residues long. Trimming removed 3 bases from V and 3 bases from J; junction bases left unmatched: 3. Germline V gene lookup returns CDR1 SGHTA and CDR2 FQGNSA. In nucleotides, the CDR3 is TGTGCCAGCAGCTTGGGGACAGGGAACAATCAGCCCCAGCATTTT. It encodes CASSLGTGNNQPQHF.

The V and J genes are TRBV7-3 and TRBJ2-2; the D is unclear. The V gene lost 5 bases and the J gene lost 10 bases, with 17 bases spanning the gap. Germline CDR1 SGHTA, CDR2 FQGTGA. The CDR3 has 14 amino acids. CDR3 protein: CASSPHVSDEELFF. The CDR3 coding sequence is TGTGCCAGCAGCCCCCACGTGTCCGATGAGGAGCTGTTTTTT.

To note about this clone: One base away lies a much larger clone, so this may be a sequencing read error. The chain employs TRBV6-5 and TRBJ2-3; 8 nucleotides agree with TRBD1. Trimming at V came to 6 bases and at J to 1 base, leaving 3 bases not matched to a gene. This CDR3 region has 14 residues. Germline loops: CDR1 MNHEY, CDR2 SVGAGI. CDR3 loop: CASSPGQGTDTQYF. For the CDR3, the DNA is TGTGCCAGCAGCCCGGGACAGGGCACAGATACGCAGTATTTT.

This chain connects TRBV27 to TRBJ1-2; D remains ambiguous. Trimming took 0 bases from V and 2 from J, leaving 7 bases between them. Germline assignment: CDR1 MNHEY and CDR2 SMNVEV (reference sequence). This CDR3 spans 14 amino acids. The CDR3 DNA reads as TGTGCCAGCAGTTTATCGGCGGTAAACTATGGCTACACCTTC. Translated, it gives CASSLSAVNYGYTF.

The chain has TRBV6-5 and TRBJ1-2; D is uncertain. The length of the CDR3 is 15 residues. Germline V lookup: CDR1 MNHEY, CDR2 SVGAGI. The V end lost 0 bases, the J end lost 0 bases, and 8 bases lay between the germline ends. The chain's CDR3 is CASSYSWGTNYGYTF. The CDR3, as DNA: TGTGCCAGCAGTTACTCCTGGGGTACTAACTATGGCTACACCTTC.

A word on this clone: The same CDR3 can be traced to other DNA sequences in this sample. The rearrangement uses TRBV19 and TRBJ1-5, with a weak D call TRBD1 (6 bases). V was cut by 4 bases and J by 1 base, with 8 bases left in between. This CDR3 spans 14 amino acids. Germline V gene sequence: CDR1 LNHDA, CDR2 SQIVND (reference sequence). The CDR3 is CASSTTGSNQPQHF. The CDR3 nucleotides read TGTGCCAGTAGTACTACAGGGAGCAATCAGCCCCAGCATTTT.